The 4 T cell receptor beta chains below were found in one sample sequenced in a study of shared clonotypes between healthy human individuals (dated by TCRdb to 2018 to 2020). The library was obtained by the immunoSEQ multiplex PCR assay. The immuneACCESS repertoire file appears here via TCRdb, limited to in-frame rearrangements. These files lack a portion of the clones; in checked studies, under half of the deficit traces to unresolved V genes, and the cause of the others is not known. Across this sample there are over a million clones, with 95% to 99% seen only once. Of the sample, roughly 0.45% falls within the top ten clones. Sequences were obtained from naive CD4+ T cells sorted from blood. The cell subset or site label, as the study defines it: CD45RA+ positively selected. The receptor set was obtained from a man aged 30 to 45 in good health.

The chain combines TRBV28 with TRBJ1-4; D is unresolved. Germline CDR1 is MDHEN and CDR2 is SYDVKM. This CDR3 is 12 amino acids long. V lost 7 bases, J lost 3 bases, and 6 bases lay in between. The CDR3 bases are TGTGCCAGCAAGGAGGCTAATGAAAAACTGTTTTTT. Its protein is CASKEANEKLFF.

V is TRBV14 and J is TRBJ2-1; 15 bases line up with TRBD2. The germline V gene has CDR1 SGHDN and CDR2 FVKESK. The CDR3 loop spans 18 amino acids. J was trimmed by 7 bases and V by 4 bases; bases with no gene match: 11. The CDR3 spells CASSPHPWTSGRGNEQFF. CDR3 coding DNA: TGTGCCAGCAGCCCCCACCCCTGGACTAGCGGGAGGGGGAATGAGCAGTTCTTC.

Comments on this clone: The identical CDR3 is also encoded by other nucleotide sequences in the sample. The chain uses TRBV6-1 and TRBJ2-1, with D hard to call. The germline gives CDR1 MNHNS, CDR2 SASEGT. Trimming took off 5 bases at V and 7 bases at J, with 6 bases between the two ends. This CDR3 is 11 amino acids long. CDR3 in DNA: TGTGCCAGCAGTCCCTTAAATGAGCAGTTCTTC. Its protein is CASSPLNEQFF.

The chain employs TRBV7-2 and TRBJ2-7, with 9 positions matching TRBD2. The V segment lost 0 bases and the J segment 2 bases; nucleotides outside the gene matches: 11. Germline CDR1 is SGHTA and CDR2 is FQGNSA. The CDR3 runs to 18 residues. The CDR3 DNA is TGTGCCAGCAGCTTAGCTCATGGAGCGGGAGGCCCCACCTACGAGCAGTACTTC. It encodes CASSLAHGAGGPTYEQYF.